This TCR beta chain was recorded in a study of T-cell reconstitution after alpha-beta-depleted transplantation in children. The CDR3 consists of 17 residues. Germline assignment: CDR1 SNHLY and CDR2 FYNNEI. The V end was cut by 6 bases, the J end by 0 bases, with 15 bases between. This clonotype was picked up many times. Preparing the TCRbeta library involved the use of unique molecular identifiers. TCRdb re-derived calls from the PCR reads in MiXCR, one entry per CDR3 protein. The profile shows some 240,000 distinct CDR3 sequences, roughly a tenth of them singletons. The rearrangement links TRBV2 to TRBJ1-6; D not resolved. The sequencing here drew on PBMCs from the stem cell graft donor, taken from the stem cell graft. This receptor was identified in a human donor who donated a stem cell graft to a child with SCID. The CDR3 DNA follows: TGTGCCAGCAGGAGACTGGGGTCCCGCTCCTATAATTCACCCCTCCACTTT. Encoded protein: CASRRLGSRSYNSPLHF. The full variable domain, in which reference TRBV2 and TRBJ1-6 provide the parts outside the CDR3, is EPEVTQTPSHQVTQMGQEVILRCVPISNHLYFYWYRQILGQKVEFLVSFYNNEISEKSEIFDDQFSVERPDGSNFTLKIRSTKLEDSAMYFCASRRLGSRSYNSPLHFGNGTRLTVT.